The T cell receptor beta chain described here comes from a study of shared clonotypes between healthy human individuals. Across the study: Three plates were used per donor for CD4 naive, three for CD4 memory, two for CD8 naive and one for CD8 memory.

Naive CD8 isolation took CD45RO-negative cells positively selected for CCR7 and excluded terminally differentiated effector memory CD45RA+ cells. All donors were Caucasian adults living in Nashville, Tennessee. V dropped 6 bases and J dropped 5; count of bases not matched to a gene: 6. The germline V gene has CDR1 WNHNN and CDR2 SYGVQD (reference sequence). The CDR3 runs 14 residues. Authors' data handling: ImmunoSEQ supplied junction-only sequences lacking quality scores, so filtering was different. The assay was immunoSEQ multiplex PCR, and TCRdb's table has in-frame clones only and misses some. V and J calls and clone size are those listed in that table; D and trimming were worked out from the DNA. The data show millions of clones, 85% to 95% seen once. This clone was observed a single time.

Material: naive CD8+ T cells sorted from blood. J is TRBJ2-1 and V is TRBV10-1, with 8 bases fitting TRBD1. The clonotype comes from a man aged 18 to 30 in good health. CDR3 nucleotide sequence: TGCGCCAGCAGCTTTGGACAGGGCGACAATGAGCAGTTCTTC. It codes for CASSFGQGDNEQFF.